Shown below are 4 T cell receptor beta chains from a single sample sequenced in a study of blood T cell repertoires in COVID-19. Repertoires were generated with immunoSEQ multiplex PCR, while TCRdb's copy carries only in-frame clones and drops some. The table records some 220,000 clones, 75% to 85% of them present only once. The sample consisted of peripheral blood. The receptor source for this set is an older woman with COVID-19, enrolled during active disease.

The chain's CDR3 is CASSQTKGGRGSIYEQYF. The CDR3 region has the DNA TGTGCCAGCAGTCAGACAAAGGGGGGGAGAGGTTCTATCTACGAGCAGTACTTC. V gene TRBV28 combines with J gene TRBJ2-7, with TRBD2 as a possible D gene (7 bases). The CDR3 consists of 18 residues. The V and J ends lost 5 bases and 3 bases respectively, with 26 bases between them. CDR1 and CDR2 from the germline V gene are MDHEN and SYDVKM.

The chain joins TRBV2 to TRBJ2-7; D gene ambiguous. This CDR3 has 17 amino acids. Germline lookup yields CDR1 SNHLY and CDR2 FYNNEI. V lost 9 bases and J lost 3, with 27 bases in between. The CDR3 nucleotides are TGTGCCAGTAACGGCGAGAGATATGAGGTAAAACACTACGAGCAGTACTTC. Protein sequence: CASNGERYEVKHYEQYF. Variable domain in full (rest from reference TRBV2 and TRBJ2-7): EPEVTQTPSHQVTQMGQEVILRCVPISNHLYFYWYRQILGQKVEFLVSFYNNEISEKSEIFDDQFSVERPDGSNFTLKIRSTKLEDSAMYFCASNGERYEVKHYEQYFGPGTRLTVT.

The chain uses TRBV19 and TRBJ1-2; D remains ambiguous. The length of the CDR3 is 14 residues. Germline CDR1 LNHDA, CDR2 SQIVND (reference sequence). V gave up 6 bases and J gave up 5 bases, with 16 bases separating them. CDR3 sequence: CASRGLERYYGYTF. DNA for the CDR3: TGTGCCAGTAGGGGTTTGGAGCGATATTATGGCTACACCTTC. The full variable domain, its missing parts supplied by reference TRBV19 and TRBJ1-2, is DGGITQSPKYLFRKEGQNVTLSCEQNLNHDAMYWYRQDPGQGLRLIYYSQIVNDFQKGDIAEGYSVSREKKESFPLTVTSAQKNPTAFYLCASRGLERYYGYTFGSGTRLTVV.

The rearrangement joins TRBV28 to TRBJ1-2, with D perhaps matching TRBD1 (5 bases). This CDR3 spans 14 amino acids. V was clipped by 6 bases and J by 7 bases, with 18 bases between them. Germline V CDR1 and CDR2: MDHEN, SYDVKM. In nucleotides, the CDR3 is TGTGCCAGCAGCTTACCCATCCAGGGACTTGGCTACACCTTC. Its translation: CASSLPIQGLGYTF.